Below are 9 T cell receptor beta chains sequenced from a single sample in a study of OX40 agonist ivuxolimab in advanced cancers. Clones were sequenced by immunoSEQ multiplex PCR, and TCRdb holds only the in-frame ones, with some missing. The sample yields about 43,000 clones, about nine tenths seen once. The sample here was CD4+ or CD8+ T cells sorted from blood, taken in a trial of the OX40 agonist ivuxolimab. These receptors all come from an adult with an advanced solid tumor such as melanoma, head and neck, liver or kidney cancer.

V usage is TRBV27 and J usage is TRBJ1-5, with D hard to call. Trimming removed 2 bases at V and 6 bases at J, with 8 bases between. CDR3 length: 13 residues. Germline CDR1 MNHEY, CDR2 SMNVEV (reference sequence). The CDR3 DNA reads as TGTGCCAGCAGTTTACAGAGCGGTCAGCCCCAGCATTTT. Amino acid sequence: CASSLQSGQPQHF.

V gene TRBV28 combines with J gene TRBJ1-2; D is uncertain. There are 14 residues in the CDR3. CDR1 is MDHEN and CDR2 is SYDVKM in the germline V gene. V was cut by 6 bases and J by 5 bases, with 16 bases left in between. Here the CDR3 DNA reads TGTGCCAGCAGCTCAACTGAAAGCTGGTATGGCTACACCTTC. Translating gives CASSSTESWYGYTF.

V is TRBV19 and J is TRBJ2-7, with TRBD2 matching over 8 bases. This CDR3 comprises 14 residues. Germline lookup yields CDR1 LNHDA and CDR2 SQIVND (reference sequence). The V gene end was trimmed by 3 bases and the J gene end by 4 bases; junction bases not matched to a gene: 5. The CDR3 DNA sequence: TGTGCCAGTAGTATGGGGGGACTAGGATACGAGCAGTACTTC. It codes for CASSMGGLGYEQYF. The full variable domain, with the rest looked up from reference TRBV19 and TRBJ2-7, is DGGITQSPKYLFRKEGQNVTLSCEQNLNHDAMYWYRQDPGQGLRLIYYSQIVNDFQKGDIAEGYSVSREKKESFPLTVTSAQKNPTAFYLCASSMGGLGYEQYFGPGTRLTVT.

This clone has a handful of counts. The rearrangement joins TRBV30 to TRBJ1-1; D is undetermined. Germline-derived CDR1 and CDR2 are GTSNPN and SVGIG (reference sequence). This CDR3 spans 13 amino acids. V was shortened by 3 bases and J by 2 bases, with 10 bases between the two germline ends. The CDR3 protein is CAWRATINTEAFF. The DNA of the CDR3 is TGTGCCTGGAGGGCGACAATAAACACTGAAGCTTTCTTT.

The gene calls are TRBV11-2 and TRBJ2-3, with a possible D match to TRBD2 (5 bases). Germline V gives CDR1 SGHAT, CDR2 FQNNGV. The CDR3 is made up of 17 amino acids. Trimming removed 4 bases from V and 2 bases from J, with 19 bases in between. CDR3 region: CASSSPTSGIYTDTQYF. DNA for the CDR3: TGTGCCAGCAGCTCACCGACCTCCGGGATTTACACAGATACGCAGTATTTT.

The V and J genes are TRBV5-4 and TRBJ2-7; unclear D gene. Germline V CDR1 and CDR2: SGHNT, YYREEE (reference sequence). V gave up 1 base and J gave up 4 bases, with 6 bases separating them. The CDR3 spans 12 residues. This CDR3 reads CASSLNDYEQYF. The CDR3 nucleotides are TGTGCCAGCAGCTTGAATGATTACGAGCAGTACTTC.

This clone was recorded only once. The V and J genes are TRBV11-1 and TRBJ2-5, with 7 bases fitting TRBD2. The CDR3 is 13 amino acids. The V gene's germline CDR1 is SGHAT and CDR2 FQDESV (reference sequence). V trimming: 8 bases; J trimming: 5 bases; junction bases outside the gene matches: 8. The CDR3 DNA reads TGTGCCAGCGGCTGGGGGGGAAAGGAGACCCAGTACTTC. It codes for CASGWGGKETQYF. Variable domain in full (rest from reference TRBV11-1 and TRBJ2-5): EAEVAQSPRYKITEKSQAVAFWCDPISGHATLYWYRQILGQGPELLVQFQDESVVDDSQLPKDRFSAERLKGVDSTLKIQPAELGDSAMYLCASGWGGKETQYFGPGTRLLVL.

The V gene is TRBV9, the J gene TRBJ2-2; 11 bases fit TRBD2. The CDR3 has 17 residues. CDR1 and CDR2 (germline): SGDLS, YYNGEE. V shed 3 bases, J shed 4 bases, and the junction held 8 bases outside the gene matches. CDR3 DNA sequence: TGTGCCAGCAGCGAGGGACTAGCGGAGAAAAGCACCGGGGAGCTGTTTTTT. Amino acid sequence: CASSEGLAEKSTGELFF.

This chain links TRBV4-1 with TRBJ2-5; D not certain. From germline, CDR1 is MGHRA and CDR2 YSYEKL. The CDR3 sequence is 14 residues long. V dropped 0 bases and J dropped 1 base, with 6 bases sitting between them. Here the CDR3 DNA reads TGCGCCAGCAGCCAAGACAGAACCCAAGAGACCCAGTACTTC. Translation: CASSQDRTQETQYF.